This TCR beta chain is drawn from a study of T cells in Graves' hyperthyroidism and ophthalmopathy. At least ten counts were recorded for this clonotype. V was trimmed by 3 bases and J by 12 bases, leaving 10 bases between them. This CDR3 has 11 amino acids. CDR1 SGHTS and CDR2 YDEGEE come from the germline V gene. Hyperthyroidism in the patients, aged 18 to 65, was newly diagnosed and under 2 months in duration. Researchers took RNA transcripts and amplified the TCR beta CDR3 regions from them. The HTBI primer set served for first-round RT-PCR of the TCR CDR3. One entry per CDR3 protein results from TCRdb running MiXCR on the multiplex PCR reads. The sample shows more than 100,000 distinct CDR3 sequences, over 45% of them seen only once.

This clonotype was sampled from a man aged 35-49 years with Graves' hyperthyroidism. Sequenced sample: blood. The chain uses TRBV5-8 and TRBJ2-4, with a weak D call TRBD1 (6 bases). CDR3 loop: CASSSWTDQYF. CDR3 coding DNA: TGTGCCAGCAGCTCTTGGACAGATCAGTACTTC.